The present T cell receptor (beta chain) was sequenced within a study of early T cells in non-severe SARS-CoV-2 infection. As for the study in general: Sequenced bulk RNA came from whole blood that was unsorted, and chains were unpaired.

Individually, cDNA molecules had unique molecular identifiers attached to them. Using its own MiXCR run on the 5' RACE reads, TCRdb lists one record per CDR3 protein. This table has around 84,000 distinct CDR3 sequences, 9% to 14% appearing once. Germline V gene sequence: CDR1 SNHLY, CDR2 FYNNEI. The CDR3 has 16 amino acids. V lost 4 bases, J lost 0 bases, and 3 bases stayed unmatched. The material sequenced was whole blood. The clonotype originates from an adult who was a healthcare worker with PCR-confirmed SARS-CoV-2 infection or an uninfected control (not recorded which). This rearrangement joins TRBV2 to TRBJ2-2; TRBD2 matches 9 bases. The CDR3 protein is CASSGSGRPNTGELFF. The CDR3 DNA follows: TGTGCCAGCAGTGGCAGCGGGAGGCCGAACACCGGGGAGCTGTTTTTT.